A single TCR beta chain is shown here with its context. Its antigen is not known. This specimen comes from a study of cytomegalovirus exposure and HLA in healthy donors. Vbeta (60) and Jbeta (13) primers were used in the PCR. Sequencing used immunoSEQ multiplex PCR; TCRdb keeps in-frame clones, though not all of them. The sample lists about 80,000 clones, about 80% seen once, with 32% in the top ten. Study-level points and caveats: Evidence from a later analysis indicated that most CMV-associated TCR beta chains looked HLA-restricted.

The length of the CDR3 is 18 residues. Germline lookup yields CDR1 SGDLS and CDR2 YYNGEE. The junction had 13 bases not matched to a gene; V was cut back by 3 bases and J by 3 bases. The material sequenced was PBMCs. The receptor's source is a man aged 45-65 years in good health and CMV-seropositive. This rearrangement joins TRBV9 to TRBJ2-2, with TRBD2 matching 8 bases. CDR3 sequence reads: CASSAPGGEGVDTGELFF. DNA for the CDR3: TGTGCCAGCAGCGCTCCGGGGGGGGAGGGCGTGGACACCGGGGAGCTGTTTTTT. Using reference TRBV9 and TRBJ2-2 for the parts outside the CDR3, the full variable domain is DSGVTQTPKHLITATGQRVTLRCSPRSGDLSVYWYQQSLDQGLQFLIQYYNGEERAKGNILERFSAQQFPDLHSELNLSSLELGDSALYFCASSAPGGEGVDTGELFFGEGSRLTVL.